This TCR beta chain was sequenced for a study of early T cells in non-severe SARS-CoV-2 infection. General observations from the study: VDJdb-based matching was biased toward anti-spike CD8 responses and missed private and CD4 specificities.

This CDR3 contains 16 residues. Germline CDR1 DFQATT, CDR2 SNEGSKA (reference sequence). V dropped 6 bases and J dropped 3 bases, with 20 bases sitting between them. Ten or more counts support this clonotype. Its antigen is as yet unknown. TCRdb itself ran the 5' RACE reads through MiXCR, one entry per CDR3 protein. The data hold roughly 40,000 distinct CDR3 sequences, with roughly 6% observed a single time. What was sequenced was whole blood. The chain uses TRBV20-1 and TRBJ1-4, with D perhaps TRBD1 (5 bases). This TCR derives from an adult who was a healthcare worker with PCR-confirmed SARS-CoV-2 infection or an uninfected control (not recorded which). The CDR3 here is CSALGQGSPANEKLFF. CDR3 sequence (DNA): TGCAGTGCCCTAGGGCAGGGATCCCCCGCTAATGAAAAACTGTTTTTT.